Listed below are T cell receptor beta chains from one sample, sequenced in a study of OX40 agonist ivuxolimab in advanced cancers. The method was immunoSEQ multiplex PCR; TCRdb's version includes in-frame clones alone and lacks a portion of them. This table holds 70,000 to 95,000 clones, roughly 88% found once. Sequencing was performed on CD4+ or CD8+ T cells sorted from blood, taken in a trial of the OX40 agonist ivuxolimab. The receptors here all came from an adult with an advanced solid tumor such as melanoma, head and neck, liver or kidney cancer. Each CDR3 is given with its conserved first and last residue. D genes are given only for firm matches. Clone size is given for some rows only: seen once, a few or many times, or a class if the clone is expanded.

d_call clone_size j_call v_call cdr3_aa cdr3_nt
TRBD2 few TRBJ2-1 TRBV2 CASGLAGVSANEQFF TGTGCCAGTGGACTAGCGGGAGTATCGGCCAATGAGCAGTTCTTC
TRBD1 - TRBJ2-1 TRBV5-1 CASSLEGQGSNEQFF TGCGCCAGCAGCTTGGAGGGACAGGGGAGTAATGAGCAGTTCTTC
- - TRBJ2-5 TRBV5-1 CASSLAGRGDQETQYF TGCGCCAGCAGCTTGGCCGGGAGAGGGGATCAAGAGACCCAGTACTTC
- - TRBJ2-7 TRBV10-2 CASSEGGMYEQYF TGCGCCAGCAGTGAGGGCGGGATGTACGAGCAGTACTTC
- - TRBJ2-5 TRBV5-6 CASSLERKRHQETQYF TGTGCCAGCAGCTTGGAAAGGAAGCGGCACCAAGAGACCCAGTACTTC
TRBD1 - TRBJ2-7 TRBV5-1 CASTMNVAGQGSEQYF TGCGCCAGCACCATGAACGTGGCGGGACAGGGCAGCGAGCAGTACTTC
- - TRBJ2-3 TRBV7-9 CASTQVAASTDTQYF TGTGCCAGCACCCAAGTAGCGGCTAGCACAGATACGCAGTATTTT
TRBD2 few TRBJ2-1 TRBV7-3 CASSLGLAAYNEQFF TGTGCCAGCAGCCTGGGACTAGCCGCCTACAATGAGCAGTTCTTC
TRBD1 few TRBJ1-2 TRBV7-9 CASSFLQGAGGYTF TGTGCCAGCAGCTTCCTACAGGGGGCGGGAGGCTACACCTTC
- once TRBJ1-1 TRBV5-4 CASNRQENTEAFF TGTGCCAGCAACCGACAAGAGAACACTGAAGCTTTCTTT